One sample yielded the 15 T cell receptor beta chains listed below, sequenced in a study of T cells in tumors and immune-related adverse events. Sequencing was performed with immunoSEQ multiplex PCR; in TCRdb, only in-frame clones are kept and a portion is missing. The sample carries more than 10,000 clones, 80% to 95% recorded once. This specimen was lymph node tissue, taken from a patient treated with anti-PD-1 therapy. These TCRs come from a female donor with metastatic renal cell carcinoma.

The V and J genes are TRBV5-1 and TRBJ2-3; 14 positions agree with TRBD2. Germline V gives CDR1 SGHRS, CDR2 YFSETQ. The CDR3 extends over 15 amino acids. V trimming: 5 bases; J trimming: 1 base; junction bases outside the gene matches: 0. The CDR3 DNA follows: TGCGCCAGCAGGGGACTAGCGGGAGGCACAGATACGCAGTATTTT. Amino acid sequence: CASRGLAGGTDTQYF.

This chain connects TRBV7-2 to TRBJ1-4, with TRBD1 matching over 7 bases. V shed 7 bases, J shed 3 bases, and the junction held 8 bases outside the gene matches. The CDR3 length is 15 residues. CDR1 and CDR2 (germline): SGHTA, FQGNSA. The CDR3 here is CASTPRQGANEKLFF. The CDR3 DNA reads as TGTGCCAGCACCCCCCGACAGGGCGCTAATGAAAAACTGTTTTTT.

The chain combines TRBV2 with TRBJ2-3; TRBD2 matches 12 bases. J was trimmed by 6 bases and V by 5 bases; bases with no gene match: 6. Germline CDR1 and CDR2: SNHLY and FYNNEI. The length of the CDR3 is 15 residues. CDR3 DNA: TGTGCCAGCAGTTTTTCTAGCGGGGGGGCTGATACGCAGTATTTT. Translation gives CASSFSSGGADTQYF.

The chain uses TRBV4-1 and TRBJ1-3; tentatively, D is TRBD1 (5 bases). The CDR3 contains 13 residues. CDR1 and CDR2 from the germline V gene are MGHRA and YSYEKL. Trimming took 6 bases from V and 2 from J, leaving 8 bases between them. The CDR3 here is CASRGVTGNTIYF. CDR3 nucleotide sequence: TGCGCCAGCAGGGGGGTTACTGGAAACACCATATATTTT.

The chain joins TRBV4-2 to TRBJ2-7; 9 bases line up with TRBD2. Germline lookup yields CDR1 LGHNA and CDR2 YNFKEQ. The CDR3 runs 17 residues. V shed 0 bases, J shed 2 bases, and the junction held 8 bases outside the gene matches. Written as DNA, the CDR3 is TGTGCCAGCAGCCAAGATCCCCTAGCGGGAATGGCCTACGAGCAGTACTTC. Its translation is CASSQDPLAGMAYEQYF.

The chain carries TRBV6-5 and TRBJ2-7; D possibly corresponds to TRBD1 (6 bases). This CDR3 has 15 amino acids. CDR1 and CDR2 (germline): MNHEY, SVGAGI. With 6 bases removed from V and 2 bases from J, the gap between germline ends came to 17 bases. This CDR3 reads CASRIDHRDTYEQYF. The CDR3 DNA reads TGTGCCAGCAGGATAGATCACAGGGATACCTACGAGCAGTACTTC.

This sequence joins TRBV7-9 and TRBJ2-1, with 9 bases aligning to TRBD2. Germline V gene lookup returns CDR1 SEHNR and CDR2 FQNEAQ (reference sequence). V dropped 1 base and J dropped 6; count of bases not matched to a gene: 10. The CDR3 sequence is 17 residues long. CDR3 bases: TGTGCCAGCAGCTTAGTCCCGCGTCGACTAGCGGCCAATGAGCAGTTCTTC. Encoded protein: CASSLVPRRLAANEQFF.

V gene TRBV9 combines with J gene TRBJ2-5; tentatively, D is TRBD1 or TRBD2 (6 bases each). Germline V gene sequence: CDR1 SGDLS, CDR2 YYNGEE. There are 14 residues in the CDR3. V lost 0 bases and J 7 bases, leaving 13 bases between the germline ends. CDR3 in DNA: TGTGCCAGCAGCGTAGCTGGAGGGGGTACGACCCAGTACTTC. As protein: CASSVAGGGTTQYF.

This chain links TRBV7-2 with TRBJ1-1, with D possibly matching TRBD1 (6 bases). The CDR3 sequence is 15 residues long. The V end was cut by 2 bases, the J end by 4 bases, with 14 bases between. Germline-derived CDR1 and CDR2 are SGHTA and FQGNSA. The CDR3 loop is CASSLSRGVFTEAFF. The CDR3 DNA reads as TGTGCCAGCAGCTTATCCAGGGGTGTCTTCACTGAAGCTTTCTTT.

The rearrangement joins TRBV5-1 to TRBJ1-2; D call uncertain. The V end was cut by 2 bases, the J end by 5 bases, with 19 bases between. The CDR3 has 16 residues. Germline V lookup: CDR1 SGHRS, CDR2 YFSETQ. The CDR3 sequence is CASSFGFPLSGYGYTF. The CDR3 coding sequence is TGCGCCAGCAGCTTCGGGTTTCCCTTGAGCGGGTATGGCTACACCTTC.

The chain combines TRBV2 with TRBJ2-3; D unclear. In germline, CDR1 is SNHLY, CDR2 FYNNEI. The V end was cut by 2 bases, the J end by 0 bases, with 6 bases between. This CDR3 is 14 amino acids long. CDR3 amino acids: CASSEFTSTDTQYF. The CDR3 bases are TGTGCCAGCAGTGAATTCACTAGCACAGATACGCAGTATTTT.

The chain carries TRBV14 and TRBJ2-7, with D possibly being TRBD2 (5 bases). The CDR3 is 15 residues long. V lost 3 bases, J lost 0 bases, and 12 bases lay in between. Per the germline V gene, CDR1 is SGHDN and CDR2 is FVKESK. The CDR3 region is CASSHWTRSSYEQYF. In DNA form, the CDR3 reads TGTGCCAGCAGCCATTGGACTCGGAGCTCCTACGAGCAGTACTTC.

This clone was detected a few times. As DNA, the CDR3 is TGTGCCAGCAGTGAAGCAACAGATACGCAGTATTTT. Protein product: CASSEATDTQYF. V usage is TRBV11-2 and J usage is TRBJ2-3, with D hard to call. The CDR3 runs 12 residues. The V end was cut by 6 bases, the J end by 3 bases, with 7 bases between. CDR1 is SGHAT and CDR2 is FQNNGV in the germline V gene.

This clone has only a few counts. The sample carries other DNA sequences with the same CDR3. The chain joins TRBV25-1 to TRBJ1-2, with 7 bases that match TRBD1. The trim removed 5 bases at V and 8 bases at J, leaving 5 bases unmatched. Germline V lookup: CDR1 MGHDK, CDR2 SYGVNS. CDR3 size: 12 residues. The CDR3 region has the DNA TGTGCCAGCAGTCCACAGGGGATCGGCTACACCTTC. This gives the protein CASSPQGIGYTF.

This clone appeared a single time. V usage is TRBV5-4 and J usage is TRBJ1-2; the D is unclear. Deletions cut 2 bases from V and 2 bases from J, with 7 bases between. The CDR3 is 13 amino acids. The germline V gene encodes CDR1 SGHNT and CDR2 YYREEE (reference sequence). The CDR3 sequence is CASSLGSNYGYTF. In DNA form, the CDR3 reads TGTGCCAGCAGCTTAGGATCCAACTATGGCTACACCTTC.